This TCR beta chain was profiled in a study of T cell responses to AZD1222 COVID-19 vaccine. As for this clone: The antigen is not known.

Germline values: CDR1 MDHEN, CDR2 SYDVKM. The V end lost 3 bases, the J end lost 8 bases, and 5 bases lay between the germline ends. The CDR3 length is 12 residues. TCRdb's copy holds only in-frame clones and misses some; the assay was immunoSEQ multiplex PCR. The data show 140,000 or so clones, more than 80% seen once. Broader study findings: Among the donors, most were white British and more were female, and clonal diversity was possibly underestimated.

Sequences were derived from peripheral blood, sampled 28 days after the second dose of the MenACWY control vaccine. The receptor comes from an adult who received the MenACWY meningococcal vaccine as a control. This chain joins TRBV28 and TRBJ1-6; D call uncertain. The CDR3 DNA follows: TGTGCCAGCAGTTTGTTTGATTCACCCCTCCACTTT. Its protein product is CASSLFDSPLHF.